This T cell receptor (beta chain) is drawn from a study of cytomegalovirus exposure and HLA in healthy donors. Study-wide results and caveats: Among TCR beta chains of equal frequency, HLA-associated ones were more clonally expanded in a later analysis.

CDR3 length: 16 amino acids. Germline V lookup: CDR1 LGHNA, CDR2 YSLEER. To note about this clone: Its antigen is not identified. A junction end diverges from the germline sequence, so it may reflect a read error.

Amplification used 60 Vbeta primers and 13 Jbeta primers. Profiling relied on immunoSEQ multiplex PCR, and the TCRdb table lists in-frame clones only, not all of them. Of under 150,000 clones listed, 75% to 90% were seen once; the top ten hold about 2.6%. The sequenced sample was PBMCs. V is TRBV4-3 and J is TRBJ1-5; 8 bases align to TRBD1. The TCR originated in a man aged 30 to 39 in good health and CMV-seronegative. DNA of the CDR3: TGCGCCAGCAGCCAAGATCTGGGCAGGGGGCATCAGCCCCAGAATTTT. Protein sequence: CASSQDLGRGHQPQNF.